The 6 T cell receptor beta chains presented below share a single source sample, sequenced in a study of molecular identifiers for immune sequencing clone quantification. One entry per CDR3 protein results from TCRdb running MiXCR on the PCR reads. This table holds around 13,000 distinct CDR3 sequences, around 17% found once. Material: naive CD8+ T cells from blood, with Jurkat cell RNA spiked in. Subset indicated: FACS-sorted CD8+CD4-CCR7+CD45RA+ naive T cells. The receptors were gathered from a human donor in good health. Some libraries in this study had Jurkat cell RNA spiked in.

Judged by abundance, this clonotype is medium-sized. The V call is TRBV13, the J call TRBJ1-1; D might be TRBD1 (5 bases). Trimming shortened V by 0 bases and J by 7 bases, and 12 bases separated the two germline ends. Germline values: CDR1 PRHDT, CDR2 FYEKMQ (reference sequence). The CDR3 is 14 amino acids. In DNA form, the CDR3 reads TGTGCCAGCAGCTTAGGCTCAGGCGGGGGTGAAGCTTTCTTT. This translates into CASSLGSGGGEAFF.

This clonotype was observed a few times. Being one base from a much bigger clone, this may be a read error. The chain joins TRBV2 to TRBJ2-2; 7 positions match TRBD2. This CDR3 has 17 residues. V trimming: 5 bases; J trimming: 4 bases; junction bases outside the gene matches: 13. Per germline, CDR1 SNHLY and CDR2 FYNNEI. For the CDR3, the DNA is TGTGCCAGCAGTCAACCCTGGGACTACGCTACCACCGGGGAGCTGTTTTTT. This codes for CASSQPWDYATTGELFF.

Regarding this clonotype: The conserved closing phenylalanine or tryptophan is absent in this CDR3, likely reflecting a read error. Because the CDR3's place on the DNA is in doubt, the DNA is left out and the CDR3 is given as listed by TCRdb. The CDR3 here is CATSAGSI. The chain combines TRBV28 with TRBJ1-5. Germline lookup yields CDR1 MDHEN and CDR2 SYDVKM. 8 amino acids form the CDR3, both terminal residues included.

This clonotype was counted ten times or more. The V call is TRBV28, the J call TRBJ2-2; D not resolved. The CDR3 loop spans 14 amino acids. Germline V gene data show CDR1 as MDHEN and CDR2 as SYDVKM. The V gene lost 1 base and the J gene lost 4 bases, with 7 bases spanning the gap. CDR3 in DNA: TGTGCCAGCAGTTTATTTCAAACCACCGGGGAGCTGTTTTTT. As protein: CASSLFQTTGELFF.

This clonotype showed up many times. The V and J genes are TRBV6-4 and TRBJ1-4; D is uncertain. The V end lost 0 bases, the J end lost 0 bases, and 5 bases lay between the germline ends. Germline assignment: CDR1 MRHNA and CDR2 SNTAGT. This CDR3 is 15 amino acids long. The CDR3 loop is CASSDSNPTNEKLFF. The CDR3 region has the DNA TGTGCCAGCAGTGACTCGAATCCAACTAATGAAAAACTGTTTTTT.

By share of the sample, this clonotype is medium-sized. This sequence joins TRBV4-1 and TRBJ1-1; D unresolved. The CDR3 totals 12 residues. The ends were cut back, 1 base at V and 1 base at J, with 1 base in the middle. Germline CDR1 and CDR2: MGHRA and YSYEKL. The CDR3 sequence: CASSQGNTEAFF. The CDR3 nucleotides are TGCGCCAGCAGCCAAGGGAACACTGAAGCTTTCTTT.